One and the same sample provided the 8 T cell receptor beta chains below, sequenced in a study of spatial heterogeneity in lung cancer. As for time point: sample taken at primary tumor resection. In TCRdb, the 5' RACE reads were re-called with MiXCR into one record per CDR3 protein. The table lists about 38,000 distinct CDR3 sequences, 6.5% to 8.5% of them singletons, with roughly 28% in the top ten. The specimen was PBMCs, collected at surgery. The receptors were sampled from a male donor with early-stage non-small cell lung cancer.

In its sample, this clonotype was seen many times. V is TRBV11-2 and J is TRBJ2-1, with 12 positions matching TRBD2. V lost 3 bases to trimming and J lost 4 bases; unmatched junction nucleotides: 4. The CDR3 is made up of 16 amino acids. CDR1 is SGHAT and CDR2 is FQNNGV in the germline V gene. CDR3 nucleotides: TGTGCCAGCAGCTTCGGGACTAGCGGGTCATACAATGAGCAGTTCTTC. Translated, it gives CASSFGTSGSYNEQFF.

This clonotype has more than one count but fewer than ten. The chain is built from TRBV13 and TRBJ2-1; D may be TRBD1 or TRBD2 (5 bases each). V lost 6 bases and J 8 bases, leaving 20 bases between the germline ends. This CDR3 spans 15 amino acids. Looked up from germline, CDR1 is PRHDT and CDR2 is FYEKMQ (reference sequence). The CDR3: CASSARGRLRDEQFF. The CDR3 nucleotides read TGTGCCAGCAGTGCGAGGGGACGCCTGAGGGATGAGCAGTTCTTC.

This clonotype was detected a few times. The chain recombines TRBV6-5 with TRBJ1-1; D not certain. The CDR3 is 13 amino acids. The germline V gene encodes CDR1 MNHEY and CDR2 SVGAGI. With 1 base removed from V and 3 bases from J, the gap between germline ends came to 6 bases. The CDR3 nucleotides read TGTGCCAGCAGTTACTTGAGATACACTGAAGCTTTCTTT. It encodes CASSYLRYTEAFF.

This clonotype was picked up a small number of times. This chain uses TRBV18 with TRBJ2-6; D is unresolved. This CDR3 is 16 amino acids long. Deletions cut 1 base from V and 0 bases from J, with 7 bases between. Germline-derived CDR1 and CDR2 are KGHSH and LQKENI. CDR3 sequence reads: CASSPQVGSGANVLTF. CDR3 DNA sequence: TGTGCCAGCTCACCACAGGTGGGCTCTGGGGCCAACGTCCTGACTTTC.

V gene TRBV25-1 combines with J gene TRBJ1-6; D call uncertain. V was shortened by 2 bases and J by 6 bases, with 11 bases between the two germline ends. Germline lookup yields CDR1 MGHDK and CDR2 SYGVNS. CDR3 length: 15 amino acids. This chain's CDR3 is CASSERPAGNSPLHF. CDR3 coding DNA: TGTGCCAGCAGTGAACGGCCCGCGGGTAATTCACCCCTCCACTTT.

This clonotype came up many times. CDR3 DNA sequence: TGCGCCAGCAGCCCCGGGGAGGTCACAGATACGCAGTATTTT. Amino acid sequence: CASSPGEVTDTQYF. The rearrangement joins TRBV5-1 to TRBJ2-3, with a weak D call TRBD2 (6 bases). This CDR3 comprises 14 residues. In germline, CDR1 is SGHRS, CDR2 YFSETQ. Trimming took 4 bases from V and 2 from J, leaving 11 bases between them.

This clonotype was seen only a few times. The genes are TRBV19 and TRBJ1-2, with TRBD1 matching 7 bases. The J segment lost 5 bases and the V segment lost 6 bases, leaving 9 bases of the junction unmatched. Germline V CDR1 and CDR2: LNHDA, SQIVND (reference sequence). This CDR3 has 14 residues. The CDR3 sequence: CASSPDRDGYGYTF. CDR3 sequence (DNA): TGTGCCAGTAGCCCCGACAGGGACGGGTATGGCTACACCTTC.

This clonotype has at least ten counts. This chain's CDR3 is CAIRWTGNNEQFF. The CDR3 region has the DNA TGTGCCATCAGGTGGACTGGGAACAATGAGCAGTTCTTC. This chain uses TRBV10-3 with TRBJ2-1; the D gene is possibly TRBD2 (5 bases). Trimming shortened V by 6 bases and J by 5 bases, and 11 bases separated the two germline ends. This CDR3 comprises 13 residues. Germline V gene sequence: CDR1 ENHRY, CDR2 SYGVKD.